The T cell receptor (beta chain) described here comes from a study of shared clonotypes between healthy human individuals. Measured with immunoSEQ multiplex PCR; TCRdb has only the in-frame clones, and not every one. This sample has about 1.9 million clones, with 93% found just once. Comments on this clone: Its specificity is not known.

Points from the study as a whole: The expectation was that sequencing depth would affect clonotype sharing among donors.

Naive CD8 cells lacked CD45RO and underwent positive selection for CCR7, leaving out terminally differentiated effector memory CD45RA+ cells. The healthy adult donors were HIV-negative and reported no recent acute infections or vaccinations. Sequencing was performed on naive CD8+ T cells from PBMCs. This receptor was identified in a man between 18 and 35 years old in good health. Some clones in this sample may be carry-over from other donors' samples.

CDR3 amino acids: CASTAQGWSYEQYF. The CDR3 nucleotides read TGTGCCAGCACCGCTCAGGGGTGGTCCTACGAGCAGTACTTC. This chain links TRBV28 with TRBJ2-7, with a possible D match to TRBD1 (6 bases). Germline V gene data show CDR1 as MDHEN and CDR2 as SYDVKM. The V end was cut by 7 bases, the J end by 1 base, with 14 bases between. This CDR3 contains 14 residues.